These 19 T cell receptor beta chains were sequenced from one sample in a study of blood T cell repertoires in COVID-19. This table comes from immunoSEQ multiplex PCR, and its TCRdb copy is limited to in-frame clones, with some not included. The sample contains 250,000 to 400,000 clones, approximately 87% of which appear only once. Sequenced sample: PBMCs or T cells enriched from blood (not recorded which). These receptors were taken from a woman aged 30 to 39 who had recovered from COVID-19.

The chain is built from TRBV19 and TRBJ1-5; D possibly corresponds to TRBD1 (6 bases). The CDR3 has 13 amino acids. CDR1 is LNHDA, CDR2 SQIVND, per germline (reference sequence). Trimming removed 3 bases at V and 7 bases at J, with 10 bases between. The CDR3 is CASSIGQQQPQHF. The DNA for the CDR3 is TGTGCCAGTAGTATTGGACAGCAGCAGCCCCAGCATTTT. The complete variable domain, with remaining parts taken from reference TRBV19 and TRBJ1-5, reads DGGITQSPKYLFRKEGQNVTLSCEQNLNHDAMYWYRQDPGQGLRLIYYSQIVNDFQKGDIAEGYSVSREKKESFPLTVTSAQKNPTAFYLCASSIGQQQPQHFGDGTRLSIL.

The rearrangement joins TRBV18 to TRBJ2-3; 9 bases match TRBD2. Germline values: CDR1 KGHSH, CDR2 LQKENI. The CDR3 contains 15 residues. V was pared by 5 bases and J by 0 bases, with 3 bases of the junction left unmatched. CDR3 DNA sequence: TGTGCCAGCTCAAGGACTAGCGATAGCACAGATACGCAGTATTTT. Its translation is CASSRTSDSTDTQYF.

CDR3: CASSLTTEQYF. The DNA of the CDR3 is TGTGCCAGCAGCCTCACTACGGAGCAGTACTTC. The chain employs TRBV3-1 (or the pseudogene TRBV3-2) and TRBJ2-7; D gene uncertain. Trimming took off 4 bases at V and 7 bases at J, with 8 bases between the two ends. The CDR3 is made up of 11 amino acids. The V gene's germline CDR1 is LGHDT and CDR2 YNNKEL (reference sequence).

This chain joins TRBV4-3 and TRBJ1-1; D perhaps matches TRBD1 (5 bases). This CDR3 spans 15 amino acids. In germline, CDR1 is LGHNA, CDR2 YSLEER. V lost 4 bases, J lost 3 bases, and 15 bases lay in between. Written as DNA, the CDR3 is TGCGCCAGCAGCCCTTGGACCTTAGGGGACACTGAAGCTTTCTTT. Translation gives CASSPWTLGDTEAFF.

The chain recombines TRBV19 with TRBJ1-4; 7 bases line up with TRBD1. The CDR3 totals 17 residues. V was clipped by 7 bases and J by 8 bases; unmatched bases: 19. The germline CDR1 and CDR2 sequences are LNHDA and SQIVND (reference sequence). CDR3 in DNA: TGTGCCAGTATCGGCGGGTTCGGTAGACAGGGTCGGGAAAAACTGTTTTTT. It codes for CASIGGFGRQGREKLFF. Full variable domain (missing parts from reference TRBV19 and TRBJ1-4): DGGITQSPKYLFRKEGQNVTLSCEQNLNHDAMYWYRQDPGQGLRLIYYSQIVNDFQKGDIAEGYSVSREKKESFPLTVTSAQKNPTAFYLCASIGGFGRQGREKLFFGSGTQLSVL.

The chain recombines TRBV18 with TRBJ1-1, with 9 bases matching TRBD1. V dropped 3 bases and J dropped 1; count of bases not matched to a gene: 3. The CDR3 spans 15 residues. From germline, CDR1 is KGHSH and CDR2 LQKENI. This CDR3 reads CASSPADRGNTEAFF. In nucleotides, the CDR3 is TGTGCCAGCTCACCGGCGGACAGGGGGAACACTGAAGCTTTCTTT.

The chain links TRBV25-1 to TRBJ1-2; D ambiguous. This CDR3 region has 14 residues. V lost 1 base to trimming and J lost 4 bases, with 10 bases between them. Germline CDR1 and CDR2: MGHDK and SYGVNS. For the CDR3, the DNA is TGTGCCAGCAGTGAATCGGAGACTCTCTATGGCTACACCTTC. This codes for CASSESETLYGYTF.

This sequence joins TRBV28 and TRBJ1-5, with D hard to call. This CDR3 has 13 residues. From germline, CDR1 is MDHEN and CDR2 SYDVKM. The V end was cut by 2 bases, the J end by 5 bases, with 7 bases between. CDR3 sequence reads: CASSLGGHQPQHF. CDR3 nucleotides: TGTGCCAGCAGTTTAGGAGGGCATCAGCCCCAGCATTTT.

This rearrangement joins TRBV5-4 to TRBJ2-1, with D possibly TRBD2 on 5 matching bases. This CDR3 spans 13 amino acids. The V end lost 3 bases, the J end lost 10 bases, and 14 bases lay between the germline ends. Germline assignment: CDR1 SGHNT and CDR2 YYREEE (reference sequence). DNA for the CDR3: TGTGCCAGCAGCTCAGGCCTACGCGGGGAGCAGTTCTTC. Translated, it gives CASSSGLRGEQFF.

The chain has TRBV25-1 and TRBJ1-4; TRBD1 agrees at 9 bases. Germline CDR1 and CDR2: MGHDK and SYGVNS. The CDR3 consists of 15 residues. Trimming cost V 6 bases and J 4 bases; bases outside gene matches: 6. The CDR3 nucleotides read TGTGCCAGCAGGTTCGGGGGACAGGGTAATGAAAAACTGTTTTTT. This sequence encodes CASRFGGQGNEKLFF.

As to this clone: This sample includes further DNA sequences coding for the same CDR3. The chain couples TRBV7-8 to TRBJ1-2, with 10 nucleotides matching TRBD1. The V and J ends lost 5 bases and 8 bases, in that order; junction bases with no gene match: 2. The germline CDR1 and CDR2 sequences are SGHVS and FQNEAQ. The length of the CDR3 is 12 residues. The DNA for the CDR3 is TGTGCCAGCAGCCGGGACAGGGGAGGCTACACCTTC. This encodes CASSRDRGGYTF.

This chain uses TRBV28 with TRBJ2-5; 8 bases line up with TRBD1. Germline V gene sequence: CDR1 MDHEN, CDR2 SYDVKM. Trimming at V came to 4 bases and at J to 5 bases, leaving 0 bases not matched to a gene. This CDR3 is built from 12 residues. CDR3 in amino acids: CASSWTGETQYF. In DNA form, the CDR3 reads TGTGCCAGCAGTTGGACAGGGGAGACCCAGTACTTC.

The chain is built from TRBV3-1 (or the pseudogene TRBV3-2) and TRBJ1-2; no reliable D call. This CDR3 is built from 14 residues. The V and J ends lost 5 bases and 5 bases respectively, with 15 bases between them. Germline V lookup: CDR1 LGHDT, CDR2 YNNKEL (reference sequence). The CDR3 reads CASSNPPVEYGYTF. As DNA, the CDR3 is TGTGCCAGCAGCAATCCCCCAGTCGAATATGGCTACACCTTC.

This clone was seen a few times. The chain joins TRBV18 to TRBJ1-1, with 8 bases identical to TRBD1. V lost 3 bases to trimming and J lost 4 bases; unmatched junction nucleotides: 4. Germline CDR1 and CDR2: KGHSH and LQKENI. The CDR3 runs 14 residues. The CDR3 nucleotides read TGTGCCAGCTCACCCGACAGGGGACGCACTGAAGCTTTCTTT. As protein: CASSPDRGRTEAFF. The variable domain in full, completed from reference TRBV18 and TRBJ1-1, reads NAGVMQNPRHLVRRRGQEARLRCSPMKGHSHVYWYRQLPEEGLKFMVYLQKENIIDESGMPKERFSAEFPKEGPSILRIQQVVRGDSAAYFCASSPDRGRTEAFFGQGTRLTVV.

The chain recombines TRBV2 with TRBJ1-5, with D perhaps matching TRBD1 (6 bases). Trimming removed 2 bases from V and 5 bases from J, with 13 bases in between. The CDR3 loop spans 15 amino acids. Germline V gives CDR1 SNHLY, CDR2 FYNNEI. The CDR3 sequence is CASSERGRVDQPQHF. The CDR3 bases are TGTGCCAGCAGTGAAAGGGGGAGGGTAGATCAGCCCCAGCATTTT.

V gene TRBV9 combines with J gene TRBJ2-3, with D unresolved. The CDR3 loop spans 14 amino acids. Germline V gives CDR1 SGDLS, CDR2 YYNGEE. V lost 3 bases and J 0 bases, leaving 8 bases between the germline ends. The CDR3 DNA follows: TGTGCCAGCAGCGCGTGGCCGAGCACAGATACGCAGTATTTT. Its protein is CASSAWPSTDTQYF. The full variable domain, with the rest looked up from reference TRBV9 and TRBJ2-3, is DSGVTQTPKHLITATGQRVTLRCSPRSGDLSVYWYQQSLDQGLQFLIQYYNGEERAKGNILERFSAQQFPDLHSELNLSSLELGDSALYFCASSAWPSTDTQYFGPGTRLTVL.

CDR3 nucleotide sequence: TGTGCCAGCAGTTTTTTACAGCCATACAATGAGCAGTTCTTC. It encodes CASSFLQPYNEQFF. This chain joins TRBV28 and TRBJ2-1; the D is unclear. V lost 3 bases and J lost 4, with 10 bases in between. CDR1 and CDR2 (germline): MDHEN, SYDVKM. This CDR3 has 14 amino acids.

The chain couples TRBV28 to TRBJ2-1, with 10 bases fitting TRBD2. The trim removed 2 bases at V and 7 bases at J, leaving 14 bases unmatched. CDR1 MDHEN and CDR2 SYDVKM come from the germline V gene. The CDR3 length is 18 residues. This CDR3 reads CASSLIHSLLAGLNEQFF. The CDR3 coding sequence is TGTGCCAGCAGTTTAATCCATAGTCTACTAGCGGGGTTGAATGAGCAGTTCTTC.

The chain joins TRBV9 to TRBJ1-2, with D possibly matching TRBD1 (5 bases). V was trimmed by 1 base and J by 3 bases, leaving 7 bases between them. Germline V gives CDR1 SGDLS, CDR2 YYNGEE. This CDR3 has 13 residues. The chain's CDR3 is CASSVRTYYGYTF. The CDR3 DNA reads TGTGCCAGCAGCGTAAGGACATACTATGGCTACACCTTC.